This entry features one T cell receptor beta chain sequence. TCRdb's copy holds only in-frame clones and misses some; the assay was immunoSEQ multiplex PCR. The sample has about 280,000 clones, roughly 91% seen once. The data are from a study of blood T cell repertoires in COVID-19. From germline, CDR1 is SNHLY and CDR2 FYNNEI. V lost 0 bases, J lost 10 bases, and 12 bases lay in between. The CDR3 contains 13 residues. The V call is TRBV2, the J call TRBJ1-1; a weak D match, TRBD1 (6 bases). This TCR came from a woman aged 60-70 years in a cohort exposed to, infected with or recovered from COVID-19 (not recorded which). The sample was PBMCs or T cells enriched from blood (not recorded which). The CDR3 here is CASSEAVRGRAFF. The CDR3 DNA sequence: TGTGCCAGCAGTGAAGCGGTCAGGGGTCGAGCTTTCTTT.